These 11 T cell receptor beta chains were all obtained from the same sample, sequenced in a study of blood T cell repertoires in COVID-19. Assay: immunoSEQ multiplex PCR; the TCRdb copy retains only in-frame clones and omits some. This sample has 68,000 or so clones, with roughly 80% found just once. The source material was peripheral blood. These receptors were obtained from a human donor in a cohort sampled during active COVID-19.

The V call is TRBV28, the J call TRBJ2-5; D is perhaps TRBD1 (5 bases). V was clipped by 2 bases and J by 2 bases, with 9 bases between them. The CDR3 totals 14 residues. CDR1 MDHEN and CDR2 SYDVKM come from the germline V gene. CDR3 nucleotide sequence: TGTGCCAGCAGTTTACAGGGAAGACAAGAGACCCAGTACTTC. Its translation: CASSLQGRQETQYF.

V gene TRBV5-1 combines with J gene TRBJ2-7; TRBD2 might be the D (5 bases). This CDR3 is 15 amino acids long. The germline gives CDR1 SGHRS, CDR2 YFSETQ. Trimming removed 1 base at V and 4 bases at J, with 15 bases between. CDR3 protein: CASSLSRGEWYEQYF. The CDR3 DNA follows: TGCGCCAGCAGCTTGTCTCGGGGAGAATGGTACGAGCAGTACTTC.

The rearrangement links TRBV5-1 to TRBJ2-5, with D unclear. The CDR3 length is 13 residues. In germline, CDR1 is SGHRS, CDR2 YFSETQ. The V end was cut by 0 bases, the J end by 4 bases, with 7 bases between. CDR3: CASSLDSRETQYF. CDR3 coding DNA: TGCGCCAGCAGCTTGGACTCGCGAGAGACCCAGTACTTC. The variable domain in full, with the rest retrieved from reference TRBV5-1 and TRBJ2-5, is KAGVTQTPRYLIKTRGQQVTLSCSPISGHRSVSWYQQTPGQGLQFLFEYFSETQRNKGNFPGRFSGRQFSNSRSEMNVSTLELGDSALYLCASSLDSRETQYFGPGTRLLVL.

CDR3 protein: CASSLAQGGETQYF. The DNA of the CDR3 is TGTGCCAGCAGCTTAGCACAGGGTGGGGAGACCCAGTACTTC. The V gene is TRBV11-2, the J gene TRBJ2-5; D perhaps matches TRBD1 (6 bases). Germline loops: CDR1 SGHAT, CDR2 FQNNGV. The CDR3 runs 14 residues. The ends were cut back, 1 base at V and 5 bases at J, with 11 bases in the middle.

This clone has more than one count but fewer than ten. The chain is built from TRBV7-2 and TRBJ1-1; 8 positions agree with TRBD1. Germline CDR1 SGHTA, CDR2 FQGNSA. This CDR3 region has 14 residues. The V gene end was trimmed by 4 bases and the J gene end by 5 bases; junction bases not matched to a gene: 6. CDR3: CASSSTGQGTEAFF. The CDR3 region has the DNA TGTGCCAGCAGCTCGACAGGACAGGGTACTGAAGCTTTCTTT.

The chain couples TRBV6-5 to TRBJ1-2; 8 bases line up with TRBD1. Germline trimming cut 4 bases from V and 6 bases from J; bases unmatched to any gene: 4. This CDR3 contains 13 residues. Germline V lookup: CDR1 MNHEY, CDR2 SVGAGI. The CDR3 region is CASSSTGADGYTF. CDR3 in DNA: TGTGCCAGCAGTTCGACAGGGGCCGATGGCTACACCTTC.

The chain combines TRBV6-5 with TRBJ1-3; D is ambiguous. This CDR3 has 16 amino acids. Between the trimmed V and J ends, which lost 0 bases and 0 bases, there was a span of 9 bases. CDR1 and CDR2 (germline): MNHEY, SVGAGI. The CDR3 loop reads CASSYSRPYSGNTIYF. CDR3 bases: TGTGCCAGCAGTTACTCGAGGCCCTACTCTGGAAACACCATATATTTT.

The chain joins TRBV9 to TRBJ2-3; D is undetermined. The length of the CDR3 is 11 residues. The V gene lost 7 bases and the J gene lost 2 bases, with 5 bases spanning the gap. Germline V gives CDR1 SGDLS, CDR2 YYNGEE. The CDR3 DNA follows: TGTGCCAGCGGCAACACAGATACGCAGTATTTT. Its translation is CASGNTDTQYF. Variable domain in full (rest from reference TRBV9 and TRBJ2-3): DSGVTQTPKHLITATGQRVTLRCSPRSGDLSVYWYQQSLDQGLQFLIQYYNGEERAKGNILERFSAQQFPDLHSELNLSSLELGDSALYFCASGNTDTQYFGPGTRLTVL.

The chain recombines TRBV25-1 with TRBJ2-5, with D unclear. The CDR3 length is 13 residues. Germline lookup yields CDR1 MGHDK and CDR2 SYGVNS. V was trimmed by 2 bases and J by 4 bases, leaving 8 bases between them. The CDR3 nucleotides read TGTGCCAGCAGTGAACATGGTAGAGAGACCCAGTACTTC. Its translation: CASSEHGRETQYF.

This sequence joins TRBV7-6 and TRBJ2-1; possible D gene TRBD2, 6 bases. The CDR3 runs 15 residues. V dropped 1 base and J dropped 6 bases, with 13 bases sitting between them. Germline CDR1 and CDR2: SGHVS and FNYEAQ. CDR3 sequence reads: CASSLGLVPGNEQFF. CDR3 DNA: TGTGCCAGCAGCTTAGGACTAGTTCCGGGCAATGAGCAGTTCTTC.

This rearrangement joins TRBV2 to TRBJ2-4; TRBD2 matches at 11 bases. The junction had 2 bases not matched to a gene; V was cut back by 8 bases and J by 2 bases. The CDR3 is 14 residues long. Germline CDR1 reads SNHLY; CDR2 reads FYNNEI. This CDR3 is CASGTSGSKNIQYF. DNA for the CDR3: TGTGCCAGCGGGACTAGCGGATCCAAAAACATTCAGTACTTC. Drawing the rest from reference TRBV2 and TRBJ2-4, the complete variable domain is EPEVTQTPSHQVTQMGQEVILRCVPISNHLYFYWYRQILGQKVEFLVSFYNNEISEKSEIFDDQFSVERPDGSNFTLKIRSTKLEDSAMYFCASGTSGSKNIQYFGAGTRLSVL.